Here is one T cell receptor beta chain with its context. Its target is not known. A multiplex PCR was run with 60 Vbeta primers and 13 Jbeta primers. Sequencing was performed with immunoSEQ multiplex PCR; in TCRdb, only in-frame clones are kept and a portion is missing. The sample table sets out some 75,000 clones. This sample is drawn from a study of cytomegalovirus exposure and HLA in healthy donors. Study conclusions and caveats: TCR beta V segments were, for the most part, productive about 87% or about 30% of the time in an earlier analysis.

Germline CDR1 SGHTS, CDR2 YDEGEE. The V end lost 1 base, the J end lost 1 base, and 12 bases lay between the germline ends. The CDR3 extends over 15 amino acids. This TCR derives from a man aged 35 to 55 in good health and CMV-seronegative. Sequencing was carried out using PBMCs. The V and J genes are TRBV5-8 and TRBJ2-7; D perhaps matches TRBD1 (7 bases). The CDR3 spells CASSLYQGGSYEQYF. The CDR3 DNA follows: TGTGCCAGCAGCTTGTATCAGGGGGGTTCCTACGAGCAGTACTTC.